This is a list of T cell receptor beta chains from one sample in a study of cytomegalovirus exposure and HLA in healthy donors. Sequenced by immunoSEQ multiplex PCR; TCRdb stores in-frame clones only, minus some. Of tens of thousands of clones in the sample, 55% to 65% are singletons; the top ten hold 2% to 2.5%. Sequencing was carried out using PBMCs. These TCRs come from a human donor in good health. Each CDR3 is given with its conserved first and last residue. The listing skips clone size in some rows; elsewhere it reads once, few, many or a size class.

V gene: TRBV4-3
CDR3 length: 14
clone size: -
J gene: TRBJ2-7
CDR3 protein: CASSQDWADYEQYF

V gene: TRBV5-1
CDR3 length: 14
clone size: once
J gene: TRBJ1-4
CDR3 protein: CASSLNGGNEKLFF

V gene: TRBV7-9
CDR3 length: 14
clone size: -
J gene: TRBJ2-3
CDR3 protein: CASSTSGGRDTQYF

V gene: TRBV5-1
CDR3 length: 15
clone size: -
J gene: TRBJ2-2
CDR3 protein: CASSLTGGYTGELFF

V gene: TRBV5-1
CDR3 length: 15
clone size: -
J gene: TRBJ1-6
CDR3 protein: CASSTGTGIDSPLHF

V gene: TRBV5-6
CDR3 length: 17
clone size: -
J gene: TRBJ1-3
CDR3 protein: CASSLDRRGAAGNTIYF

V gene: TRBV7-2
CDR3 length: 15
clone size: -
J gene: TRBJ2-1
CDR3 protein: CASSLTSGYGNEQFF

V gene: TRBV14
CDR3 length: 16
clone size: -
J gene: TRBJ1-2
CDR3 protein: CASSQDLGRGAVGYTF

V gene: TRBV6-4
CDR3 length: 16
clone size: -
J gene: TRBJ2-1
CDR3 protein: CASSARRGASYNEQFF

V gene: TRBV7-2
CDR3 length: 13
clone size: -
J gene: TRBJ1-5
CDR3 protein: CASSFDRDQPQHF

V gene: TRBV5-8
CDR3 length: 13
clone size: -
J gene: TRBJ1-2
CDR3 protein: CASSLAGFISYTF

V gene: TRBV29-1
CDR3 length: 14
clone size: -
J gene: TRBJ2-3
CDR3 protein: CSVEGRGQRDTQYF

V gene: TRBV4-3
CDR3 length: 15
clone size: -
J gene: TRBJ2-7
CDR3 protein: CASSQERASSYEQYF

V gene: TRBV15
CDR3 length: 14
clone size: -
J gene: TRBJ1-1
CDR3 protein: CATSRDPRGTEAFF

V gene: TRBV10-3
CDR3 length: 15
clone size: few
J gene: TRBJ2-4
CDR3 protein: CAISKEQGTLNIQYF

V gene: TRBV28
CDR3 length: 14
clone size: few
J gene: TRBJ2-7
CDR3 protein: CASSEQVRGYEQYF